This TCR beta chain appears in the sequencing data of a study of T cell repertoires in cytomegalovirus infection. Whole-study findings and limits: Cumulated frequencies of public TCR beta families served to identify carriers of CMV plus the relevant HLA. HLA-C-restricted, CMV-specific TCR beta clonotypes were dominant ex vivo.

Germline V gene lookup returns CDR1 MDHEN and CDR2 SYDVKM. Trimming took 8 bases from V and 1 from J; bases not matched to a gene: 7. There are 15 residues in the CDR3. On this clonotype: No antigen is known for it.

TCRdb recomputed calls from the reads with MiXCR, one row per CDR3 protein. The sample has approximately 350,000 distinct CDR3 sequences, 34% seen once. The clonotype originates from a human donor in good health (CMV status not recorded). Some clones in this sample may be carry-over from other donors' samples. J is TRBJ2-2 and V is TRBV28; TRBD1 agrees at 7 bases. Sample: cultured PBMCs, taken from culture after CMV antigen stimulation. CDR3 region: CASGSPGGNTGELFF. DNA of the CDR3: TGTGCCAGCGGATCCCCAGGGGGGAACACCGGGGAGCTGTTTTTT. Based on the CDR3 plus reference TRBV28 and TRBJ2-2, the full variable domain is DVKVTQSSRYLVKRTGEKVFLECVQDMDHENMFWYRQDPGLGLRLIYFSYDVKMKEKGDIPEGYSVSREKKERFSLILESASTNQTSMYLCASGSPGGNTGELFFGEGSRLTVL.